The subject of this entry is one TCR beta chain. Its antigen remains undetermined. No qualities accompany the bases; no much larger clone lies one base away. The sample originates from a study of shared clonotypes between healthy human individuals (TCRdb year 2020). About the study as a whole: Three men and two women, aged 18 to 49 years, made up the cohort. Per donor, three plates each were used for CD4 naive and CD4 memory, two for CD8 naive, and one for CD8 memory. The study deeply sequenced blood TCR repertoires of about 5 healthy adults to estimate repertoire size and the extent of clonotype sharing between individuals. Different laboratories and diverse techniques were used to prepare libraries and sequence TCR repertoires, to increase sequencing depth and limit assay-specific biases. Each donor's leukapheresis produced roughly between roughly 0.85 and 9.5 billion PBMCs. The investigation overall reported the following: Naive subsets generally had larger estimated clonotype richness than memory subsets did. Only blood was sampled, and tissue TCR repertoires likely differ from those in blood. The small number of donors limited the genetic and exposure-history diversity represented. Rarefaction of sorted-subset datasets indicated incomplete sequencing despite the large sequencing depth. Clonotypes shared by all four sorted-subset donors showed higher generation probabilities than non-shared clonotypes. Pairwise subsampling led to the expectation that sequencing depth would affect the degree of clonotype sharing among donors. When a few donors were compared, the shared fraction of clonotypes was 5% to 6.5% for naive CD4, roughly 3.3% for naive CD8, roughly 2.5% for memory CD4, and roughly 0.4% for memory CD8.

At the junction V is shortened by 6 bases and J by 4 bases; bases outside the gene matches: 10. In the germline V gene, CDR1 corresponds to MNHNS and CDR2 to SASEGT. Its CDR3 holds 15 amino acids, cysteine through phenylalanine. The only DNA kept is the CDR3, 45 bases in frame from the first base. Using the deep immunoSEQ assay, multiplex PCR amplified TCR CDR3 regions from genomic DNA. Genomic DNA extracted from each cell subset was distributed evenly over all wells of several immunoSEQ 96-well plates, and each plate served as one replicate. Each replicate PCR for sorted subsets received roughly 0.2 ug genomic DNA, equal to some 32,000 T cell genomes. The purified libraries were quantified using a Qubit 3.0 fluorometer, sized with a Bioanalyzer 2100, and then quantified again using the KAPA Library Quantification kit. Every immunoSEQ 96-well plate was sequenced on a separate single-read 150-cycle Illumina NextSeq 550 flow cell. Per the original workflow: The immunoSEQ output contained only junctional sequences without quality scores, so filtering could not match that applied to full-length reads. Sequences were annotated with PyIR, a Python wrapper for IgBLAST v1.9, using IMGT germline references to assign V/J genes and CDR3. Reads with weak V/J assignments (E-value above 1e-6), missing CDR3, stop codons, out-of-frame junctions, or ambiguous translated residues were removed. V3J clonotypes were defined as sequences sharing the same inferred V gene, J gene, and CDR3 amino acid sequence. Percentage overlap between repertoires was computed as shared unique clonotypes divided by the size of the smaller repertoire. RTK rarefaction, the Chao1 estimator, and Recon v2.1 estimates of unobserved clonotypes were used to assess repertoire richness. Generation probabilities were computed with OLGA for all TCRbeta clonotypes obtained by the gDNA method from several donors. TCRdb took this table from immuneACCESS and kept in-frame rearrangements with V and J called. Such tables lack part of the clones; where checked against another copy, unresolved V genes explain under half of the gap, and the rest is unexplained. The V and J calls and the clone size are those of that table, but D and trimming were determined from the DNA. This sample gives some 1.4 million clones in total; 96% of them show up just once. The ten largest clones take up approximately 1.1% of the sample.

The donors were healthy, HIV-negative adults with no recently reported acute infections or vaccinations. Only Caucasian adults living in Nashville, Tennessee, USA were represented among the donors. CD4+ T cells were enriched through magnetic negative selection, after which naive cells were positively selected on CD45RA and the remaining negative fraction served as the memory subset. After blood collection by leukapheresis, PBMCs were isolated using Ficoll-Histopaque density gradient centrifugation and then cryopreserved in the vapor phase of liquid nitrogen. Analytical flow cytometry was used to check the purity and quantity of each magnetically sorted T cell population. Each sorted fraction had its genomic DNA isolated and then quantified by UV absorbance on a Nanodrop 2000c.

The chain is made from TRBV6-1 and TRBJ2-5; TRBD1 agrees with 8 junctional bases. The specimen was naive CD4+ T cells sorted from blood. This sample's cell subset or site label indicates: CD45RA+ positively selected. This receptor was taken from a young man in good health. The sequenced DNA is TGTGCCAGCAGCCAAGGACAGGGCATGTCAGAGACCCAGTACTTC. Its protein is CASSQGQGMSETQYF.